This paragraph covers one T cell receptor beta chain sequence. Its antigen specificity is not known. Within one base of it there is no much larger clone, and no base qualities were kept. This sample was included in a study of OX40 agonist ivuxolimab in advanced cancers. Regarding the complete study: Ivuxolimab was an agonistic, fully human IgG2 monoclonal antibody directed against OX40 (CD134), a costimulatory receptor. The dose-escalation cohort was over 70% male with a mean age of about 65 years, ranging from roughly 23 to 90. Patients were allowed to have had prior anti-PD-1, anti-PD-L1 or anti-CTLA-4 therapy, and less than 45% of the dose-escalation patients had previously received checkpoint inhibitors. Intravenous ivuxolimab was administered to patients every 2 weeks at six dose levels: 0.01, 0.1, 0.3, 1.5, 3 and 10 mg/kg. The point of sequencing TCRbeta in the periphery was to test whether ivuxolimab changed TCR sequence diversity and drove clonal T-cell expansion. Three dose-escalation patients achieved partial responses, one with hepatocellular carcinoma and two with cutaneous melanoma. Among the 52 dose-escalation patients, about 20 had hepatocellular carcinoma, roughly 15 melanoma, 9 renal cell carcinoma and 9 head and neck cancer. The monotherapy dose-escalation portion (N ≈ 50 patients) of the phase I ivuxolimab trial is reported in the paper.

Study-level results and caveats: At doses of 0.1 to 3.0 mg/kg, clonal expansion of both CD4+ and CD8+ blood T cells was observed from baseline to week 6. Low levels of normalized T-cell clonal expansion were also seen in some patients who did not respond. After ivuxolimab, CD8+ T cells had more expanded clones than CD4+ T cells on average. Which antigens the clonally expanded peripheral T cells were specific for was not determined. In the 0.1-3.0 mg/kg groups, partial responders were among the patients with the lowest normalized peripheral clonal expansion, particularly in CD8+ T cells.

For sequencing of the TCRbeta CDR3 region, genomic DNA was extracted from the sorted cells. The immunoSEQ Assay was used for sequencing of TCRbeta CDR3 regions. This immuneACCESS table, as held by TCRdb, lists in-frame sequences with V and J called but not all clones. Of the missing ones, under half trace to an unresolved V gene in checked studies; the others have no known cause. This sample holds more than 40,000 clones; around 77% were observed only once. Of the sample, 2.6% falls within the top ten clones. The CDR3 has 15 amino acids, counting the end cysteine and phenylalanine. CDR3 DNA only is kept here, 45 bases in frame from base 1. Looking up the germline V gene yields CDR1 SNHLY and CDR2 FYNNEI. The V end gives up 3 bases and the J end 1 base, leaving 3 bases in the junction not matched to a gene. Patients with autoimmune disease history or receiving systemic immunosuppression were excluded from the trial. Peripheral blood for TCR sequencing was collected from all dose cohorts at baseline, on cycle 4 day 1, and on cycle 7 day 1. The samples were taken from a phase I, first-in-human, multicenter, open-label dose-escalation trial of ivuxolimab. Adults with locally advanced or metastatic melanoma, renal cell carcinoma, hepatocellular carcinoma or head and neck squamous cell carcinoma were enrolled in the trial. Before TCR sequencing, CD4+ T cells and CD8+ T cells were sorted from peripheral blood as separate populations.

The sample was CD4+ or CD8+ T cells sorted from blood, taken in a trial of the OX40 agonist ivuxolimab. The receptor chain draws on TRBV2 and TRBJ2-4, and 7 junctional nucleotides match TRBD1. This TCR was sampled from an adult with an advanced solid tumor such as melanoma, head and neck, liver or kidney cancer. In nucleotides, the sequence is TGTGCCAGCAGTGACAGGGGGATGGCCAAAAACATTCAGTACTTC. Protein translation: CASSDRGMAKNIQYF.